One and the same sample provided the 8 T cell receptor beta chains below, sequenced in a study of OX40 agonist ivuxolimab in advanced cancers. Method: immunoSEQ multiplex PCR; TCRdb's copy keeps in-frame clones and lacks some. The data show approximately 82,000 clones, around 88% seen once. The sample in question was CD4+ or CD8+ T cells sorted from blood, obtained in a trial of the OX40 agonist ivuxolimab. The receptor source for this set is an adult with an advanced solid tumor such as melanoma, head and neck, liver or kidney cancer.

J is TRBJ2-5 and V is TRBV28; the D call may be TRBD1 or TRBD2 (5 bases each). Germline CDR1 reads MDHEN; CDR2 reads SYDVKM. The CDR3 loop spans 17 amino acids. Deletions cut 2 bases from V and 0 bases from J, with 16 bases between. The CDR3 here is CASSLSFGTDYQETQYF. Here the CDR3 DNA reads TGTGCCAGCAGTTTAAGTTTTGGGACGGATTACCAAGAGACCCAGTACTTC.

In its sample, this clone was seen once. The rearrangement links TRBV7-3 to TRBJ1-5; 7 positions match TRBD1. This CDR3 comprises 14 residues. Germline V gene data show CDR1 as SGHTA and CDR2 as FQGTGA. V shed 5 bases, J shed 6 bases, and the junction held 7 bases outside the gene matches. The CDR3 nucleotides read TGTGCCAGCAGCCGAGGGGGCCAGGGTCAGCCCCAGCATTTT. Protein product: CASSRGGQGQPQHF.

The rearrangement uses TRBV7-2 and TRBJ2-1, with D possibly TRBD1 on 5 matching bases. The CDR3 length is 14 residues. Trimming took 5 bases from V and 5 from J, leaving 13 bases between them. The germline gives CDR1 SGHTA, CDR2 FQGNSA. In nucleotides, the CDR3 is TGTGCCAGCAGCCCGCCGACAGACAACAATGAGCAGTTCTTC. The encoded protein is CASSPPTDNNEQFF. Full variable domain (remainder filled in from reference TRBV7-2 and TRBJ2-1): GAGVSQSPSNKVTEKGKDVELRCDPISGHTALYWYRQSLGQGLEFLIYFQGNSAPDKSGLPSDRFSAERTGGSVSTLTIQRTQQEDSAVYLCASSPPTDNNEQFFGPGTRLTVL.

The chain combines TRBV5-1 with TRBJ2-2, with D maybe TRBD1 (5 bases). V was cut by 0 bases and J by 2 bases, with 8 bases left in between. Germline loops: CDR1 SGHRS, CDR2 YFSETQ. The CDR3 is 15 residues long. CDR3 DNA: TGCGCCAGCAGCTTGGATGGACACAACACCGGGGAGCTGTTTTTT. Translated, it gives CASSLDGHNTGELFF.

V usage is TRBV5-1 and J usage is TRBJ2-7; TRBD2 matches at 10 bases. With V trimmed by 0 bases and J by 3 bases, 6 bases remained unmatched. The CDR3 sequence is 16 residues long. CDR1 is SGHRS, CDR2 YFSETQ, per germline. CDR3 bases: TGCGCCAGCAGCTTGGGACCTAGCGGGAGTAACTACGAGCAGTACTTC. Translated, it gives CASSLGPSGSNYEQYF.

The chain links TRBV18 to TRBJ2-1; 7 bases line up with TRBD2. Germline-derived CDR1 and CDR2 are KGHSH and LQKENI. The CDR3 covers 14 residues. V lost 3 bases and J lost 7; bases outside the gene matches: 6. This CDR3 reads CASSPRAGDNEQFF. The CDR3 region has the DNA TGTGCCAGCTCACCCCGGGCGGGAGATAATGAGCAGTTCTTC. The whole variable domain, remainder taken from reference TRBV18 and TRBJ2-1, is NAGVMQNPRHLVRRRGQEARLRCSPMKGHSHVYWYRQLPEEGLKFMVYLQKENIIDESGMPKERFSAEFPKEGPSILRIQQVVRGDSAAYFCASSPRAGDNEQFFGPGTRLTVL.

The chain joins TRBV14 to TRBJ2-5; either TRBD1 or TRBD2 may supply D (6 bases each). Germline V CDR1 and CDR2: SGHDN, FVKESK. There are 17 residues in the CDR3. Deletions cut 0 bases from V and 2 bases from J, with 16 bases between. The CDR3 nucleotides read TGTGCCAGCAGCCAAGAAGGGGGGCGGACCATTCAAGAGACCCAGTACTTC. Translation: CASSQEGGRTIQETQYF.

Here the CDR3 reads CASASVSSGNTIYF. In nucleotides, the CDR3 is TGTGCCTCAGCCTCGGTGAGCTCTGGAAACACCATATATTTT. The gene calls are TRBV19 and TRBJ1-3; D is undetermined. Trimming shortened V by 11 bases and J by 0 bases, and 14 bases separated the two germline ends. CDR3 length: 14 residues. From germline, CDR1 is LNHDA and CDR2 SQIVND (reference sequence).